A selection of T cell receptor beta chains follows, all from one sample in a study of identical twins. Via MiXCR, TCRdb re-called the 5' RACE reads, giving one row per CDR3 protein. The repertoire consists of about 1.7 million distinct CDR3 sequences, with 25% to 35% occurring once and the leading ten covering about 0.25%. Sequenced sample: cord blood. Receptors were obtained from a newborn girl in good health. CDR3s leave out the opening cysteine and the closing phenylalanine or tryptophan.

CDR3aa: ASSSPLRGVSPGELF
v_gene: TRBV5-5
j_gene: TRBJ2-2

CDR3aa: ASSQATGGAYGYT
v_gene: TRBV4-2
j_gene: TRBJ1-2

CDR3aa: ASSRQGGKETQY
v_gene: TRBV5-1
j_gene: TRBJ2-5

CDR3aa: ASSLIGRDGYT
v_gene: TRBV13
j_gene: TRBJ1-2

CDR3aa: ASSVALGGMAGELF
v_gene: TRBV9
j_gene: TRBJ2-2

CDR3aa: AIRDKGLNTGELF
v_gene: TRBV10-3
j_gene: TRBJ2-2

CDR3aa: ASTKSGTGGNEQF
v_gene: TRBV12-3/TRBV12-4
j_gene: TRBJ2-1

CDR3aa: ASSLYRGSGGYT
v_gene: TRBV12-3/TRBV12-4
j_gene: TRBJ1-2

CDR3aa: ASSGTYSGNTIY
v_gene: TRBV10-2
j_gene: TRBJ1-3

CDR3aa: AIMPGGAEGNEQF
v_gene: TRBV10-3
j_gene: TRBJ2-1

CDR3aa: ASSLSPQGSNSPLH
v_gene: TRBV7-2
j_gene: TRBJ1-6

CDR3aa: SALKLAGNYEQY
v_gene: TRBV20-1
j_gene: TRBJ2-7

CDR3aa: ASQRECKNIQY
v_gene: TRBV28
j_gene: TRBJ2-4

CDR3aa: ASSQWNRGSTDTQY
v_gene: TRBV3-1
j_gene: TRBJ2-3

CDR3aa: ATRTPGDTQY
v_gene: TRBV10-3
j_gene: TRBJ2-3

CDR3aa: ASSYLTGPTGELF
v_gene: TRBV6-2/TRBV6-3
j_gene: TRBJ2-2

CDR3aa: ASSVELAGAPGDEQF
v_gene: TRBV9
j_gene: TRBJ2-1

CDR3aa: SARDKARGSPYEQY
v_gene: TRBV20-1
j_gene: TRBJ2-7

CDR3aa: ASSKVSREDYNEQF
v_gene: TRBV21-1
j_gene: TRBJ2-1

CDR3aa: ASSPGLAGGIFNEQF
v_gene: TRBV12-3/TRBV12-4
j_gene: TRBJ2-1

CDR3aa: ASSQSPPGKDQETQY
v_gene: TRBV3-1
j_gene: TRBJ2-5

CDR3aa: ASSFSGPGRGNEQF
v_gene: TRBV7-2
j_gene: TRBJ2-1

CDR3aa: ATSRPFGTTYEQY
v_gene: TRBV15
j_gene: TRBJ2-7